A single sample is the source of the 29 T cell receptor beta chains below, sequenced in a study of cytomegalovirus exposure and HLA in healthy donors. Both 60 Vbeta primers and 13 Jbeta primers went into the PCR. Using immunoSEQ multiplex PCR, the repertoire was profiled, and TCRdb retains in-frame clones only, with some absent. This sample has 90,000 to 100,000 clones, with approximately 80% found just once. Sequenced: PBMCs. These receptors were collected from a female donor in good health and CMV-seronegative.

V gene TRBV19 combines with J gene TRBJ1-4; a weak D match, TRBD1 (6 bases). This CDR3 spans 17 amino acids. V was trimmed by 4 bases and J by 0 bases, leaving 15 bases between them. The germline gives CDR1 LNHDA, CDR2 SQIVND (reference sequence). CDR3 coding DNA: TGTGCCAGTAGTAGACGGACAGAACTTACAACTAATGAAAAACTGTTTTTT. Residues: CASSRRTELTTNEKLFF.

This chain uses TRBV9 with TRBJ2-3; 10 bases fit TRBD2. CDR1 is SGDLS and CDR2 is YYNGEE in the germline V gene. There are 16 residues in the CDR3. V lost 4 bases and J lost 0; bases outside the gene matches: 5. CDR3 sequence: CASSILAGASTDTQYF. The DNA for the CDR3 is TGTGCCAGCAGCATCCTAGCGGGGGCTAGCACAGATACGCAGTATTTT. The variable domain in full, with the rest retrieved from reference TRBV9 and TRBJ2-3, is DSGVTQTPKHLITATGQRVTLRCSPRSGDLSVYWYQQSLDQGLQFLIQYYNGEERAKGNILERFSAQQFPDLHSELNLSSLELGDSALYFCASSILAGASTDTQYFGPGTRLTVL.

This chain uses TRBV11-2 with TRBJ2-1; tentatively, D is TRBD1 (5 bases). From germline, CDR1 is SGHAT and CDR2 FQNNGV. The germline V and J ends were trimmed by 1 base and 0 bases, with 10 bases remaining between them. CDR3 length equals 16 residues. The DNA of the CDR3 is TGTGCCAGCAGCTTAGGAAATACAGGCTCCTACAATGAGCAGTTCTTC. Translation gives CASSLGNTGSYNEQFF.

Regarding this clone: One junction end does not reproduce the germline sequence, and a read error may be involved. The chain joins TRBV4-1 to TRBJ1-2; no firm D call. Germline V gives CDR1 MGHRA, CDR2 YSYEKL. The CDR3 sequence is 10 residues long. The CDR3 bases are TGCGCCAGCAGCGGAGCCGGCTTTGCCTTC. The encoded protein is CASSGAGFAF.

This clone has only a few counts. This chain joins TRBV6-5 and TRBJ2-2, with D tentatively TRBD2 (6 bases). This CDR3 has 15 amino acids. V dropped 2 bases and J dropped 6 bases, with 13 bases sitting between them. The V gene's germline CDR1 is MNHEY and CDR2 SVGAGI. CDR3 bases: TGTGCCAGCAGTTACGGACTACCCTCTTCCGGGGAGCTGTTTTTT. As protein: CASSYGLPSSGELFF.

This clone has more than one count but fewer than ten. V usage is TRBV28 and J usage is TRBJ2-1, with a possible D match to TRBD2 (6 bases). Trimming removed 5 bases at V and 5 bases at J, with 16 bases between. Germline CDR1 and CDR2: MDHEN and SYDVKM. There are 15 residues in the CDR3. CDR3 residues: CASSPASSGNNEQFF. CDR3 nucleotides: TGTGCCAGCAGTCCAGCGAGTAGCGGTAACAATGAGCAGTTCTTC.

The chain recombines TRBV6-1 with TRBJ2-7; no reliable D call. V was shortened by 8 bases and J by 3 bases, with 8 bases between the two germline ends. Germline V gene lookup returns CDR1 MNHNS and CDR2 SASEGT. This CDR3 spans 11 amino acids. CDR3 amino acids: CASQKSYEQYF. The CDR3 nucleotides read TGTGCCAGCCAAAAGAGCTACGAGCAGTACTTC.

This chain uses TRBV28 with TRBJ2-2; tentatively, D is TRBD1 (5 bases). The V gene lost 5 bases and the J gene lost 13 bases, with 23 bases spanning the gap. Germline-derived CDR1 and CDR2 are MDHEN and SYDVKM. This CDR3 region has 15 residues. CDR3 DNA sequence: TGTGCCAGCAGTCTACCGCAGACAGTCCCGGCCCGGCTGTTTTTT. This gives the protein CASSLPQTVPARLFF.

The chain recombines TRBV7-9 with TRBJ1-1; D is ambiguous. Looked up from germline, CDR1 is SEHNR and CDR2 is FQNEAQ (reference sequence). V was cut by 1 base and J by 7 bases, with 4 bases left in between. CDR3 length equals 11 residues. Written as DNA, the CDR3 is TGTGCCAGCAGCTTAGGAGTTGAAGCTTTCTTT. Translation gives CASSLGVEAFF.

The chain couples TRBV7-6 to TRBJ2-3; 7 bases are shared with TRBD2. The trim removed 5 bases at V and 4 bases at J, leaving 6 bases unmatched. The germline V gene has CDR1 SGHVS and CDR2 FNYEAQ. CDR3 length equals 14 residues. CDR3 in DNA: TGTGCCAGCAGCCTCGGGGGGTGGGCAGATACGCAGTATTTT. Protein product: CASSLGGWADTQYF.

CDR3 DNA: TGTGCCAGCAGCTTAGGGGACAGGGGGGAGACCCAGTACTTC. Translated, it gives CASSLGDRGETQYF. The J gene is TRBJ2-5, the V gene TRBV11-2; TRBD1 matches 11 bases. CDR1 and CDR2 from the germline V gene are SGHAT and FQNNGV. After removal of 1 base from V and 5 bases from J, the junction contained 0 bases not matched to a gene. The CDR3 has 14 amino acids.

This clone appeared a few times. The V and J genes are TRBV4-2 and TRBJ1-1, with D perhaps matching TRBD1 (5 bases). The V gene's germline CDR1 is LGHNA and CDR2 YNFKEQ. The CDR3 sequence is 15 residues long. Trimming took off 1 base at V and 0 bases at J, with 9 bases between the two ends. CDR3 in DNA: TGTGCCAGCAGCCAAGCCCAGGGTATGAACACTGAAGCTTTCTTT. Its protein is CASSQAQGMNTEAFF.

The chain is built from TRBV13 and TRBJ1-3; 9 bases align to TRBD1. The CDR3 totals 17 residues. The trim removed 5 bases at V and 0 bases at J, leaving 8 bases unmatched. CDR1 and CDR2 (germline): PRHDT, FYEKMQ (reference sequence). CDR3 loop: CASSTRQGVVSGNTIYF. CDR3 sequence (DNA): TGTGCCAGCAGCACAAGACAGGGGGTTGTCTCTGGAAACACCATATATTTT.

This clone was picked up a small number of times. The V gene is TRBV7-9, the J gene TRBJ1-2, with a possible D match to TRBD1 (6 bases). The V and J ends lost 5 bases and 4 bases respectively, with 11 bases between them. There are 13 residues in the CDR3. CDR1 is SEHNR and CDR2 is FQNEAQ in the germline V gene (reference sequence). The CDR3 DNA is TGTGCCAGCAGCGCGACAGGTAGCTATGGCTACACCTTC. Residues: CASSATGSYGYTF.

This clone has just a few counts. This rearrangement joins TRBV6-4 to TRBJ2-7, with TRBD1 matching over 8 bases. This CDR3 is 15 amino acids long. In germline, CDR1 is MRHNA, CDR2 SNTAGT. Trimming took 5 bases from V and 0 from J; bases not matched to a gene: 6. This CDR3 reads CASSRPGQVSYEQYF. DNA of the CDR3: TGTGCCAGCAGTCGGCCGGGACAGGTCTCCTACGAGCAGTACTTC.

The V and J genes are TRBV28 and TRBJ1-2; D gene ambiguous. The CDR3 consists of 13 residues. Trimming cost V 6 bases and J 1 base, with 9 bases left between them. Germline CDR1 MDHEN, CDR2 SYDVKM. The CDR3 reads CASSTQNNYGYTF. The DNA of the CDR3 is TGTGCCAGCAGCACGCAGAATAACTATGGCTACACCTTC.

This clone has just one count. CDR3 region: CASSRQGATEAFF. The CDR3 DNA sequence: TGTGCCAGCAGCCGACAGGGGGCCACTGAAGCTTTCTTT. The rearrangement joins TRBV14 to TRBJ1-1; 10 bases fit TRBD1. Germline CDR1 and CDR2: SGHDN and FVKESK. The V segment lost 4 bases and the J segment 4 bases; nucleotides outside the gene matches: 0. The CDR3 length is 13 residues.

The chain recombines TRBV19 with TRBJ2-2, with 10 bases aligning to TRBD2. The CDR3 runs to 14 residues. After removal of 4 bases from V and 9 bases from J, the junction contained 5 bases not matched to a gene. From germline, CDR1 is LNHDA and CDR2 SQIVND (reference sequence). Written as DNA, the CDR3 is TGTGCCAGTAGTACGCTAGCGGGAGCTAGGGAGCTGTTTTTT. Translated: CASSTLAGARELFF.

Details on this clone: Distinct nucleotide sequences in the sample also encode this CDR3. This chain joins TRBV5-1 and TRBJ2-5; TRBD2 matches 10 bases. J was trimmed by 2 bases and V by 0 bases; bases with no gene match: 4. Germline CDR1 reads SGHRS; CDR2 reads YFSETQ. CDR3 length: 16 amino acids. The CDR3 is CASSLGLAGGQETQYF. The CDR3 DNA is TGCGCCAGCAGCTTGGGATTAGCGGGGGGACAAGAGACCCAGTACTTC. Combining the CDR3 with reference TRBV5-1 and TRBJ2-5 gives the whole variable domain KAGVTQTPRYLIKTRGQQVTLSCSPISGHRSVSWYQQTPGQGLQFLFEYFSETQRNKGNFPGRFSGRQFSNSRSEMNVSTLELGDSALYLCASSLGLAGGQETQYFGPGTRLLVL.

CDR3 in amino acids: CASSPLGGSGANVLTF. In DNA form, the CDR3 reads TGTGCCAGCTCACCACTGGGGGGCTCTGGGGCCAACGTCCTGACTTTC. The chain links TRBV18 to TRBJ2-6; D perhaps matches TRBD2 (6 bases). The CDR3 sequence is 16 residues long. V lost 1 base and J lost 0, with 7 bases in between. Germline CDR1 KGHSH, CDR2 LQKENI.

J is TRBJ2-5 and V is TRBV5-1, with D tentatively TRBD2 (6 bases). The germline V gene has CDR1 SGHRS and CDR2 YFSETQ. The CDR3 is made up of 15 amino acids. With 4 bases removed from V and 5 bases from J, the gap between germline ends came to 18 bases. CDR3 region: CASSTTRTGWETQYF. The CDR3 nucleotides read TGCGCCAGCAGCACGACTAGGACTGGATGGGAGACCCAGTACTTC.

The chain joins TRBV11-2 to TRBJ2-5, with D perhaps TRBD1 (6 bases). The CDR3 length is 16 residues. V was clipped by 2 bases and J by 4 bases, with 17 bases between them. Per germline, CDR1 SGHAT and CDR2 FQNNGV. This CDR3 reads CASSLSRGMSRETQYF. The DNA of the CDR3 is TGTGCCAGCAGCTTATCCAGGGGCATGTCACGAGAGACCCAGTACTTC.

The chain uses TRBV2 and TRBJ1-3; possible D gene TRBD1, 6 bases. With 1 base removed from V and 4 bases from J, the gap between germline ends came to 11 bases. Germline V gives CDR1 SNHLY, CDR2 FYNNEI. The CDR3 extends over 15 amino acids. The CDR3 protein is CASSEGGGSGNTIYF. In DNA form, the CDR3 reads TGTGCCAGCAGTGAAGGGGGGGGCTCAGGAAACACCATATATTTT.

The J gene is TRBJ1-2, the V gene TRBV19; the match to TRBD1 covers 10 bases. Losses at the gene ends were 8 bases for V and 3 bases for J; bases not matched to a gene: 12. From germline, CDR1 is LNHDA and CDR2 SQIVND (reference sequence). The CDR3 runs 16 residues. The CDR3 here is CASDRGRGYFDYGYTF. The CDR3 coding sequence is TGTGCCAGTGACAGGGGGCGGGGGTACTTCGACTATGGCTACACCTTC.

The chain combines TRBV28 with TRBJ2-7; 13 nucleotides agree with TRBD2. This CDR3 has 14 residues. Germline assignment: CDR1 MDHEN and CDR2 SYDVKM. The junction had 6 bases not matched to a gene; V was cut back by 6 bases and J by 7 bases. The CDR3 reads CASRQPGLAGEQYF. CDR3 in DNA: TGTGCCAGCAGACAACCGGGACTAGCGGGAGAGCAGTACTTC. Full variable domain (rest looked up from reference TRBV28 and TRBJ2-7): DVKVTQSSRYLVKRTGEKVFLECVQDMDHENMFWYRQDPGLGLRLIYFSYDVKMKEKGDIPEGYSVSREKKERFSLILESASTNQTSMYLCASRQPGLAGEQYFGPGTRLTVT.

The rearrangement links TRBV11-3 to TRBJ1-1; TRBD1 matches at 7 bases. The CDR3 spans 15 residues. The germline V gene encodes CDR1 SGHNT and CDR2 YENEEA. With V trimmed by 5 bases and J by 2 bases, 8 bases remained unmatched. The CDR3 sequence: CASSPRQGANTEAFF. The CDR3 DNA sequence: TGTGCCAGCAGCCCGAGACAGGGAGCAAACACTGAAGCTTTCTTT.

The gene calls are TRBV6-5 and TRBJ2-7, with no clear D. Germline assignment: CDR1 MNHEY and CDR2 SVGAGI. The CDR3 runs to 14 residues. Trimming cost V 2 bases and J 3 bases, with 11 bases left between them. CDR3 sequence: CASSYRGRNYEQYF. CDR3 coding DNA: TGTGCCAGCAGTTACAGAGGCAGAAACTACGAGCAGTACTTC.

This clone was counted between two and nine times. The sample has other DNA sequences that encode this CDR3 too. The chain links TRBV28 to TRBJ2-6; 7 nucleotides align to TRBD1. The CDR3 consists of 15 residues. V lost 4 bases, J lost 2 bases, and 2 bases stayed unmatched. The germline V gene encodes CDR1 MDHEN and CDR2 SYDVKM. DNA for the CDR3: TGTGCCAGCAGTTCCCAGGGGGCTGGGGCCAACGTCCTGACTTTC. This translates into CASSSQGAGANVLTF.

The chain couples TRBV2 to TRBJ2-1; D is unresolved. Germline assignment: CDR1 SNHLY and CDR2 FYNNEI. With 2 bases removed from V and 13 bases from J, the gap between germline ends came to 12 bases. CDR3 size: 12 residues. CDR3 region: CASSERTPPQFF. The CDR3, as DNA: TGTGCCAGCAGTGAACGCACTCCTCCTCAGTTCTTC.